The clone carrying this T cell receptor beta chain was detected a few times. What it recognizes is unknown. The CDR3 consists of 17 residues. Germline V gene data show CDR1 as MGHDK and CDR2 as SYGVNS. V dropped 5 bases and J dropped 4; count of bases not matched to a gene: 11. The sample is drawn from a study of CD8+CD57+ T cells in acquired aplastic anemia. About the study: Sorted CD4+ and CD8+ cells gave a mean 3.2 ug DNA, range roughly 0.19 to 27.4 ug.

Flow cytometry had shown expanded CD8+CD57+ cells in the patients chosen for sequencing. When blood sampling took place, the patients had received no therapy. Study conclusions and caveats: Common to patients and controls were around 30 CD8+ CDR3 sequences. Simpson's diversity of CD8+ cells was not significantly different in patients compared with controls.

TCR beta VDJ combinations and CDR3 sequences were profiled from genomic DNA. MiXCR was run by TCRdb on the reads, yielding one entry per CDR3 protein. Of under 500,000 distinct CDR3 sequences in the sample, around 33% were seen once. The sample consisted of sorted CD4+, CD8+, or CD8+CD57+ T cells (not recorded which) from PBMCs. The V call is TRBV25-1, the J call TRBJ2-7; 13 bases align to TRBD2. This TCR was sampled from a human donor with aplastic anemia. The CDR3 region has the DNA TGTGCCAGCAGTTTATATGGACTAGCGGGAGCTTTGTACGAGCAGTACTTC. It codes for CASSLYGLAGALYEQYF.